Detailed here is one T cell receptor (beta chain). This sample is drawn from a study of T cells in localized non-small cell lung cancer. Profiling relied on immunoSEQ multiplex PCR, and the TCRdb table lists in-frame clones only, not all of them. The repertoire holds roughly 20,000 clones, with 65% to 90% as singletons. V lost 0 bases and J lost 4; bases outside the gene matches: 4. CDR3 length equals 15 residues. Germline V gene data show CDR1 as SGHDT and CDR2 as YYEEEE. This sequence was found in a man aged 40 to 75 with stage I lung adenocarcinoma. The sequenced sample was peripheral blood, obtained before any cancer treatment. The chain uses TRBV5-6 and TRBJ2-7, with 10 bases fitting TRBD1. The CDR3 sequence is CASSLGQGALYEQYF. The CDR3 nucleotides are TGTGCCAGCAGCTTGGGACAGGGGGCGTTGTACGAGCAGTACTTC.